Below, 13 T cell receptor beta chains from the same sample are listed, as sequenced in a study of T cells in Graves' hyperthyroidism and ophthalmopathy. RNA transcripts yielded amplified TCR beta CDR3 regions. During a first-round RT-PCR of the TCR CDR3, the HTBI primer set was used. TCRdb called the multiplex PCR reads again in MiXCR, with one record for every CDR3 protein. The table lists a few hundred thousand distinct CDR3 sequences, about 15% of them singletons. The sample was blood. These receptors originate from a woman aged 18-29 years with Graves' ophthalmopathy.

This clonotype was picked up many times. This may come from a read error, since a much larger clone is one base off. The V call is TRBV7-9, the J call TRBJ1-1, with 11 bases aligning to TRBD1. V trimming: 2 bases; J trimming: 4 bases; junction bases outside the gene matches: 3. Germline V gene lookup returns CDR1 SEHNR and CDR2 FQNEAQ (reference sequence). The CDR3 runs to 15 residues. The CDR3 is CASSLTGTGGTEAFF. CDR3 sequence (DNA): TGTGCCAGCAGCTTAACCGGGACAGGGGGCACTGAAGCTTTCTTT.

Concerning this clonotype itself: Since no conserved phenylalanine or tryptophan closes the CDR3, a read error is the likely cause. V usage is TRBV20-1 and J usage is TRBJ2-7; no clear D. Germline-derived CDR1 and CDR2 are DFQATT and SNEGSKA (reference sequence). This CDR3 comprises 15 residues. V shed 5 bases and J shed 1 base, with 18 bases lying between them. CDR3 protein: CSAYLSSESSYEQYL. CDR3 nucleotides: TGCAGTGCTTACCTATCCTCCGAGAGTTCCTACGAGCAGTACCTC.

The CDR3 sequence: CASIYNGLADNEQFF. The CDR3 coding sequence is TGTGCCAGCATCTACAACGGACTAGCGGACAATGAGCAGTTCTTC. The V call is TRBV7-9, the J call TRBJ2-1, with TRBD2 matching 10 bases. The CDR3 is made up of 15 amino acids. After removal of 7 bases from V and 5 bases from J, the junction contained 8 bases not matched to a gene. CDR1 is SEHNR, CDR2 FQNEAQ, per germline (reference sequence).

This chain links TRBV30 with TRBJ1-5, with 8 nucleotides matching TRBD1. Trimming removed 3 bases from V and 1 base from J; junction bases left unmatched: 5. CDR1 GTSNPN and CDR2 SVGIG come from the germline V gene (reference sequence). This CDR3 contains 15 residues. The CDR3 here is CAWSPQGASNQPQHF. CDR3 in DNA: TGTGCCTGGAGCCCCCAGGGGGCCAGCAATCAGCCCCAGCATTTT.

CDR3 coding DNA: TGTGCCAGCAGCCGGACTAGCGGGACGGGTGAGCAGTTCTTC. This gives the protein CASSRTSGTGEQFF. The chain employs TRBV4-2 and TRBJ2-1; the match to TRBD2 covers 12 bases. This CDR3 is built from 14 residues. CDR1 and CDR2 (germline): LGHNA, YNFKEQ. V lost 4 bases to trimming and J lost 9 bases; unmatched junction nucleotides: 4.

This clonotype has more than one count but fewer than ten. The chain combines TRBV4-2 with TRBJ2-3; 12 positions match TRBD2. J lost 2 bases, V lost 2 bases, and 5 bases had no gene match. This CDR3 comprises 17 residues. The germline CDR1 and CDR2 sequences are LGHNA and YNFKEQ. CDR3: CASSQRTSGENTDTQYF. CDR3 sequence (DNA): TGTGCCAGCAGCCAACGGACTAGCGGGGAGAACACAGATACGCAGTATTTT.

The J gene is TRBJ2-5, the V gene TRBV30; 10 bases line up with TRBD2. The CDR3 sequence is 16 residues long. The germline V gene has CDR1 GTSNPN and CDR2 SVGIG (reference sequence). V lost 1 base to trimming and J lost 6 bases; unmatched junction nucleotides: 11. CDR3 bases: TGTGCCTGGAGTGACTTACCTAGCGGGGGCAAGCAGACCCAGTACTTC. Translation gives CAWSDLPSGGKQTQYF.

This clonotype was counted many times. The chain employs TRBV20-1 and TRBJ2-1; D could derive from TRBD1 or TRBD2 (5 bases each). V gave up 0 bases and J gave up 8 bases, with 17 bases separating them. This CDR3 has 15 residues. CDR1 is DFQATT and CDR2 is SNEGSKA in the germline V gene (reference sequence). The chain's CDR3 is CSARESGPSGHEQFF. The CDR3 nucleotides read TGCAGTGCTAGAGAGTCGGGGCCCTCCGGGCATGAGCAGTTCTTC.

This clonotype was detected only a few times. The rearrangement uses TRBV5-4 and TRBJ1-2; 9 bases agree with TRBD1. Looked up from germline, CDR1 is SGHNT and CDR2 is YYREEE (reference sequence). The CDR3 extends over 13 amino acids. V lost 5 bases to trimming and J lost 7 bases; unmatched junction nucleotides: 6. Here the CDR3 reads CASSRTGVRGYTF. Written as DNA, the CDR3 is TGTGCCAGCAGTAGGACAGGGGTTCGTGGCTACACCTTC.

The rearrangement joins TRBV10-3 to TRBJ1-2; D unresolved. The CDR3 sequence is 11 residues long. Trimming removed 3 bases at V and 2 bases at J, with 1 base between. CDR1 and CDR2 from the germline V gene are ENHRY and SYGVKD. In DNA, the CDR3 is TGTGCCATCAGTGACAACTATGGCTACACCTTC. Amino acid sequence: CAISDNYGYTF.

In its sample, this clonotype was seen many times. The J gene is TRBJ2-5, the V gene TRBV11-2; TRBD2 might be the D (7 bases). The CDR3 is 14 residues long. Germline loops: CDR1 SGHAT, CDR2 FQNNGV. V shed 3 bases and J shed 5 bases, with 13 bases lying between them. CDR3 bases: TGTGCCAGCAGCTTTTTCGGCGGGGGCGAGACCCAGTACTTC. It encodes CASSFFGGGETQYF.

V and J are TRBV12-3 or TRBV12-4 and TRBJ1-4; 9 nucleotides align to TRBD1. This CDR3 comprises 16 residues. The V gene end was trimmed by 6 bases and the J gene end by 6 bases; junction bases not matched to a gene: 11. The CDR3 sequence: CASRINTGDRDEKLFF. The CDR3 nucleotides are TGTGCCAGCAGGATAAACACAGGGGACAGGGATGAAAAACTGTTTTTT.

The gene calls are TRBV7-2 and TRBJ2-7; 9 bases map to TRBD1. The CDR3 runs 16 residues. Trimming took 5 bases from V and 7 from J; bases not matched to a gene: 15. CDR1 is SGHTA and CDR2 is FQGNSA in the germline V gene. Here the CDR3 reads CASSVGQGPRSGEQYF. CDR3 coding DNA: TGTGCCAGCAGCGTAGGACAGGGGCCCCGTTCGGGAGAGCAGTACTTC.